The 10 T cell receptor beta chains below all came from one sample that was sequenced in a study of cytomegalovirus exposure and HLA in healthy donors (dated by TCRdb to 2015 to 2018). Library preparation was by the immunoSEQ multiplex PCR assay. A mixture of 60 forward primers for TCR Vbeta segments and 13 reverse primers for TCR Jbeta segments was used in the multiplex PCR. TCRdb stores this immuneACCESS table with in-frame sequences only. Part of the clones is absent; in the studies checked, under half of the shortfall reflects unresolved V genes, and no reason is known for the rest. The sample table holds 110,000 or so clones, of which 76% were seen once. The ten largest make up about 16% of the sample. Sequences were obtained from PBMCs. Receptors originate from a man aged 50 or older in good health and CMV-seropositive.

The chain couples TRBV19 to TRBJ2-7; D perhaps matches TRBD1 (7 bases). Germline loops: CDR1 LNHDA, CDR2 SQIVND (reference sequence). This CDR3 comprises 15 residues. The V and J ends lost 1 base and 2 bases respectively, with 12 bases between them. The CDR3, as DNA: TGTGCCAGTAGTATAGCTCAGGGGGGAACCTACGAGCAGTACTTC. Protein: CASSIAQGGTYEQYF. The full variable domain, completed using reference TRBV19 and TRBJ2-7, is DGGITQSPKYLFRKEGQNVTLSCEQNLNHDAMYWYRQDPGQGLRLIYYSQIVNDFQKGDIAEGYSVSREKKESFPLTVTSAQKNPTAFYLCASSIAQGGTYEQYFGPGTRLTVT.

V is TRBV18 and J is TRBJ1-1, with 10 bases fitting TRBD1. CDR1 is KGHSH and CDR2 is LQKENI in the germline V gene. This CDR3 contains 15 residues. J gave up 5 bases and V 2 bases, and 5 bases lay outside the gene matches. The CDR3 DNA follows: TGTGCCAGCTCACCATCCGGACAGGGGGTTACTGAAGCTTTCTTT. Its translation is CASSPSGQGVTEAFF.

The chain has TRBV11-3 and TRBJ2-5; 7 nucleotides align to TRBD1. The CDR3 runs to 13 residues. Germline V gives CDR1 SGHNT, CDR2 YENEEA. V shed 5 bases and J 11 bases; nucleotides not matched to a gene: 11. The CDR3 sequence is CASSLGTVGEQYF. The CDR3 region has the DNA TGTGCCAGCAGCCTGGGGACAGTAGGGGAGCAGTACTTC. The full variable domain, in which reference TRBV11-3 and TRBJ2-5 provide the parts outside the CDR3, is EAGVVQSPRYKIIEKKQPVAFWCNPISGHNTLYWYLQNLGQGPELLIRYENEEAVDDSQLPKDRFSAERLKGVDSTLKIQPAELGDSAVYLCASSLGTVGEQYFGPGTRLLVL.

The chain has TRBV18 and TRBJ1-1; 11 bases align to TRBD1. The CDR3 extends over 16 amino acids. Losses at the gene ends were 0 bases for V and 5 bases for J; bases not matched to a gene: 5. Per the germline V gene, CDR1 is KGHSH and CDR2 is LQKENI. CDR3 in amino acids: CASSPPDRGLGTEAFF. CDR3 nucleotide sequence: TGTGCCAGCTCACCACCGGACAGGGGGCTAGGGACTGAAGCTTTCTTT.

J is TRBJ1-1 and V is TRBV7-2; D possibly corresponds to TRBD1 (5 bases). The length of the CDR3 is 15 residues. V shed 2 bases and J shed 5 bases, with 15 bases lying between them. Germline CDR1 SGHTA, CDR2 FQGNSA. The CDR3 bases are TGTGCCAGCAGCTTACTCAGGGTAGAGAATACTGAAGCTTTCTTT. It codes for CASSLLRVENTEAFF.

This clone turned up a few times. The gene calls are TRBV5-4 and TRBJ1-4; TRBD1 aligns across 10 bases. Germline CDR1 is SGHNT and CDR2 is YYREEE (reference sequence). This CDR3 has 15 amino acids. With 4 bases clipped from V and 7 bases from J, the junction kept 7 bases outside the gene matches. The CDR3 is CASSRRDRGGEKLFF. The CDR3 DNA follows: TGTGCCAGCAGCCGGCGGGACAGGGGCGGTGAAAAACTGTTTTTT.

This clone occurred a few times. The genes are TRBV6-5 and TRBJ1-1, with a possible D match to TRBD1 (5 bases). With 7 bases removed from V and 5 bases from J, the gap between germline ends came to 8 bases. The CDR3 sequence is 11 residues long. Germline assignment: CDR1 MNHEY and CDR2 SVGAGI. The CDR3 coding sequence is TGTGCCAGCAAGGGGAGGACTGAAGCTTTCTTT. It translates to CASKGRTEAFF.

This chain connects TRBV15 to TRBJ1-2; D is perhaps TRBD1 (5 bases). The V gene's germline CDR1 is LNHNV and CDR2 YYDKDF (reference sequence). V was cut by 3 bases and J by 2 bases, with 13 bases left in between. The CDR3 length is 15 residues. The CDR3 DNA follows: TGTGCCACCAGCAGGGGCCCCGCAGGGAACTATGGCTACACCTTC. Amino acids: CATSRGPAGNYGYTF. The whole variable domain, remainder taken from reference TRBV15 and TRBJ1-2, is DAMVIQNPRYQVTQFGKPVTLSCSQTLNHNVMYWYQQKSSQAPKLLFHYYDKDFNNEADTPDNFQSRRPNTSFCFLDIRSPGLGDTAMYLCATSRGPAGNYGYTFGSGTRLTVV.

The chain has TRBV18 and TRBJ2-3, with 14 bases that match TRBD2. Germline assignment: CDR1 KGHSH and CDR2 LQKENI. Losses at the gene ends were 1 base for V and 6 bases for J; bases not matched to a gene: 6. CDR3 length equals 17 residues. CDR3 protein: CASSPRGLAGVGDTQYF. CDR3 coding DNA: TGTGCCAGCTCACCACGGGGACTAGCGGGAGTAGGGGATACGCAGTATTTT.

This clone was seen once. V gene TRBV2 combines with J gene TRBJ1-2, with 8 bases matching TRBD1. Germline V gene data show CDR1 as SNHLY and CDR2 as FYNNEI. The ends lost 9 bases at V and 2 bases at J; junction bases unmatched: 2. The CDR3 is 12 residues long. In DNA form, the CDR3 reads TGTGCCAGTCAGGGGGCAAACTATGGCTACACCTTC. This translates into CASQGANYGYTF.